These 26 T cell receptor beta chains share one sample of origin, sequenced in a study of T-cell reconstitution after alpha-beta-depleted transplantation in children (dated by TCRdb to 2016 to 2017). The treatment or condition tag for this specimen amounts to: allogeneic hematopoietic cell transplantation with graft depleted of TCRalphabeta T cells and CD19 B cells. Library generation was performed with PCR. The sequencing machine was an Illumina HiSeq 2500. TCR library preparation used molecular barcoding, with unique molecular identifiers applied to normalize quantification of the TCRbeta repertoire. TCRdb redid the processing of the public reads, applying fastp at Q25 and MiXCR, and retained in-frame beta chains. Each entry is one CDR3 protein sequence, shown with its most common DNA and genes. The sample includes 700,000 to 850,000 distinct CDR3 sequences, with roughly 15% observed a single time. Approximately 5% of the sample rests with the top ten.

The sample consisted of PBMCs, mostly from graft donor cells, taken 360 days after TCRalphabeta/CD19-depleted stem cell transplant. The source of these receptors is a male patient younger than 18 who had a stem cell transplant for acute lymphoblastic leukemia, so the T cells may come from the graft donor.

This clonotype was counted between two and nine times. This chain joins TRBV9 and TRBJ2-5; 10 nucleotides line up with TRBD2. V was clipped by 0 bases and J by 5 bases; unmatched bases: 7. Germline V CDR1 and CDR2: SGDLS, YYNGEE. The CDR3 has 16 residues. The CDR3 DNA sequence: TGTGCCAGCAGCGTAGAGGTACTAGCGGGAACTGAGACCCAGTACTTC. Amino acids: CASSVEVLAGTETQYF.

CDR3 nucleotides: TGCAGTGCTCGGACCCTTTCTAGCGGGAGTGGGAGTGAGCAGTTCTTC. It yields the protein CSARTLSSGSGSEQFF. This rearrangement joins TRBV20-1 to TRBJ2-1; 10 bases fit TRBD2. V shed 5 bases, J shed 9 bases, and the junction held 16 bases outside the gene matches. Germline CDR1 and CDR2: DFQATT and SNEGSKA (reference sequence). The CDR3 has 16 residues.

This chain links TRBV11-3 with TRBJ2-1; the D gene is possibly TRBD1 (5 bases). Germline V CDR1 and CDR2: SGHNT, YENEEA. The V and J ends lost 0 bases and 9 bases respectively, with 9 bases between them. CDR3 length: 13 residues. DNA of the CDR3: TGTGCCAGCAGCTTAGACAGGGAAACTGAGCAGTTCTTC. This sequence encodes CASSLDRETEQFF.

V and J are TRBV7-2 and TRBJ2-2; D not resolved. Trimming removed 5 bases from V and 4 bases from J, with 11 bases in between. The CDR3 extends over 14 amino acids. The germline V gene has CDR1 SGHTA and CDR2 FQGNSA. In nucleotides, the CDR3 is TGTGCCAGCAGCCCATACCTAACCACCGGGGAGCTGTTTTTT. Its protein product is CASSPYLTTGELFF.

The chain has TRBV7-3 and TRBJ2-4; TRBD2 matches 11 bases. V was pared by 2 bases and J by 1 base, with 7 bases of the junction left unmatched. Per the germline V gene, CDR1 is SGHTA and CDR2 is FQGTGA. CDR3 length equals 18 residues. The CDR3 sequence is CASSLVAGGPLAKNIQYF. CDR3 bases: TGTGCCAGCAGCTTAGTAGCGGGAGGGCCTCTCGCCAAAAACATTCAGTACTTC.

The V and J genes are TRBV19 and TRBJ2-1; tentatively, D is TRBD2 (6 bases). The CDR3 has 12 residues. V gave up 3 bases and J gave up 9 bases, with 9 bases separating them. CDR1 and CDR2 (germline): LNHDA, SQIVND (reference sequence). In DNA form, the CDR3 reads TGTGCCAGTAGTATCCGCGGGGTTGAGCAGTTCTTC. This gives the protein CASSIRGVEQFF.

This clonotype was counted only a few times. CDR3 nucleotide sequence: TGTGCCAGCAGTCGGGGACTAGCGGGCCTTAAAGAGACCCAGTACTTC. This gives the protein CASSRGLAGLKETQYF. The chain joins TRBV27 to TRBJ2-5; 12 nucleotides match TRBD2. Germline CDR1 and CDR2: MNHEY and SMNVEV (reference sequence). J lost 3 bases, V lost 5 bases, and 7 bases had no gene match. The CDR3 contains 16 residues.

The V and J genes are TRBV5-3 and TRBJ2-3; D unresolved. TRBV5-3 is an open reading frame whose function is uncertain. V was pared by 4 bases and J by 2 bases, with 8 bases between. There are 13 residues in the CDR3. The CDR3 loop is CARSHCNTDTQYF. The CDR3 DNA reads TGTGCCAGAAGCCACTGCAACACAGATACGCAGTATTTT.

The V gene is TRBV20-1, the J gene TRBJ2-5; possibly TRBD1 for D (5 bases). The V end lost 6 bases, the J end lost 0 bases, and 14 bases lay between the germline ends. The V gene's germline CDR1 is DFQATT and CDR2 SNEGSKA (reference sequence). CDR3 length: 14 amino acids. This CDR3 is CSASPTGDQETQYF. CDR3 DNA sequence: TGCAGTGCCTCACCTACAGGAGACCAAGAGACCCAGTACTTC.

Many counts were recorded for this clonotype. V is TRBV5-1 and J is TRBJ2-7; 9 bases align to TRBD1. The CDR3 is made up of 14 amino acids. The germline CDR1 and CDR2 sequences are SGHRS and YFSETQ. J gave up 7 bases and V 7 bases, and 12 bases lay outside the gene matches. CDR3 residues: CASRGQGPGEEQYF. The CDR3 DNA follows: TGCGCCAGCCGCGGACAGGGGCCGGGGGAGGAGCAGTACTTC.

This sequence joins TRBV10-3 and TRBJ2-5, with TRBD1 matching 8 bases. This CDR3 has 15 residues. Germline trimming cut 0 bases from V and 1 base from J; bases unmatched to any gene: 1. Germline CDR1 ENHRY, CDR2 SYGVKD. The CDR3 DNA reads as TGTGCCATCAGTGAGTCGGGACAGGTCCAAGAGACCCAGTACTTC. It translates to CAISESGQVQETQYF.

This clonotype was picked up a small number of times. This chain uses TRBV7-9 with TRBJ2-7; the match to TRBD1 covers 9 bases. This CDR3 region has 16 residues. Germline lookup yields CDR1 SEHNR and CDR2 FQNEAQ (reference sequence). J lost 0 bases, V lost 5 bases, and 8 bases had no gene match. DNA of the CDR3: TGTGCCAGCAGCACCGGGACAGGGTTATCCTCCTACGAGCAGTACTTC. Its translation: CASSTGTGLSSYEQYF.

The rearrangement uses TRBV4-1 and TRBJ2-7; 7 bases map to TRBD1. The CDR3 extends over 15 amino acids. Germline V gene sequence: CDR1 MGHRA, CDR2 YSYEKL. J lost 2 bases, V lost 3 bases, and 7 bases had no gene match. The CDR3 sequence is CASSHGTVRTYEQYF. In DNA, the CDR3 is TGCGCCAGCAGCCACGGGACAGTCCGCACCTACGAGCAGTACTTC.

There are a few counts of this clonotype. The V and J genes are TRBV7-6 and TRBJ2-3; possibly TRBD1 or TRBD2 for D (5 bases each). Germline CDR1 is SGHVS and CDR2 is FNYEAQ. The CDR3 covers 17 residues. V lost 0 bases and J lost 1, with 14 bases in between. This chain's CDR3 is CASSLAGGAEGTDTQYF. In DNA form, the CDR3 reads TGTGCCAGCAGCTTAGCTGGGGGTGCGGAAGGCACAGATACGCAGTATTTT.

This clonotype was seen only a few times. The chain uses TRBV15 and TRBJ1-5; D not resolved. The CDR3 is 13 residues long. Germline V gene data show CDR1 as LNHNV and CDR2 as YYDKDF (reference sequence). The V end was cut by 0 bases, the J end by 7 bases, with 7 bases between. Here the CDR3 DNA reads TGTGCCACCAGCAGAGAGTGGCGGCAGCCCCAGCATTTT. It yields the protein CATSREWRQPQHF. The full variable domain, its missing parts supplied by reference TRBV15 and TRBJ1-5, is DAMVIQNPRYQVTQFGKPVTLSCSQTLNHNVMYWYQQKSSQAPKLLFHYYDKDFNNEADTPDNFQSRRPNTSFCFLDIRSPGLGDTAMYLCATSREWRQPQHFGDGTRLSIL.

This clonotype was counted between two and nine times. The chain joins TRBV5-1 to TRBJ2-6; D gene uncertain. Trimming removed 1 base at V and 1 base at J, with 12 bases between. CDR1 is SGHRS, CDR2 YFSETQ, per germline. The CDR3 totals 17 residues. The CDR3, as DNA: TGCGCCAGCAGCTTGACCCGGGCTGTATCTGGGGCCAACGTCCTGACTTTC. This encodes CASSLTRAVSGANVLTF.

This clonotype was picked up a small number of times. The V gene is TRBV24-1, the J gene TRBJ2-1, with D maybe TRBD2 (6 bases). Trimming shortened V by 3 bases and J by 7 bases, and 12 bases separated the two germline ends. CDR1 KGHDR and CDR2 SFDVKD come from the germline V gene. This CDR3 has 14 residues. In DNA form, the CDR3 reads TGTGCCACCAGTGATCGCGGGACTGGGAATGAGCAGTTCTTC. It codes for CATSDRGTGNEQFF.

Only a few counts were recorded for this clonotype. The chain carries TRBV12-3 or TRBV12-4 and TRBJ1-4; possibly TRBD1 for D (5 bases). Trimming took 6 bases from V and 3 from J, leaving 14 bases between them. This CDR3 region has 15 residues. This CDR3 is CASSTAGSPNEKLFF. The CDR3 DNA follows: TGTGCCAGCAGCACCGCAGGGTCTCCTAATGAAAAACTGTTTTTT.

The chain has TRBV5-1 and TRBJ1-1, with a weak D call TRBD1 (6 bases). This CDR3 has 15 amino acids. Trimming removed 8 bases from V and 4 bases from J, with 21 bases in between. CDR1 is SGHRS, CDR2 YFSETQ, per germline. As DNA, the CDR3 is TGCGCCAGTTTTAGAGGAGAAGTAGGGGGCACTGAAGCTTTCTTT. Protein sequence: CASFRGEVGGTEAFF. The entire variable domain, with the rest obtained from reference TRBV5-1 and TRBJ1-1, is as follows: KAGVTQTPRYLIKTRGQQVTLSCSPISGHRSVSWYQQTPGQGLQFLFEYFSETQRNKGNFPGRFSGRQFSNSRSEMNVSTLELGDSALYLCASFRGEVGGTEAFFGQGTRLTVV.

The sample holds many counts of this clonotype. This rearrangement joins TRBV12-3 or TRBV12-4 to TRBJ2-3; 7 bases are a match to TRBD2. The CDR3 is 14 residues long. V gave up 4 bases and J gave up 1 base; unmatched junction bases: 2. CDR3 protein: CASSSLAGTDTQYF. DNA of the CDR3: TGTGCCAGCAGTTCCCTAGCGGGCACAGATACGCAGTATTTT.

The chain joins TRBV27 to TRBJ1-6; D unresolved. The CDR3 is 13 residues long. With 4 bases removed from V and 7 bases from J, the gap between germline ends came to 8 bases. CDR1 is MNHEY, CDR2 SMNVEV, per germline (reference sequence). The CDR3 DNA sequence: TGTGCCAGCAGTTCAGGCTTGAATTCACCCCTCCACTTT. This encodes CASSSGLNSPLHF.

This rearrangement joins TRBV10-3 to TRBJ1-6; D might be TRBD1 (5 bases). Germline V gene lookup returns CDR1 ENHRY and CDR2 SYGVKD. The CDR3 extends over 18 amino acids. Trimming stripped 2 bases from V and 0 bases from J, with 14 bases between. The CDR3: CAISEPPWRGSYNSPLHF. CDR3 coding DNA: TGTGCCATCAGTGAGCCTCCCTGGAGGGGCTCCTATAATTCACCCCTCCACTTT.

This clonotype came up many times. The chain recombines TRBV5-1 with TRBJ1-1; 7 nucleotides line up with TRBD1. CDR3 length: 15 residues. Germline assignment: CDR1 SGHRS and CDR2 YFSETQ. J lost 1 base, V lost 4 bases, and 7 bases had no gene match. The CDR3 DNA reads TGCGCCAGCAGCGTAGGGGGACAGTCGAACACTGAAGCTTTCTTT. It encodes CASSVGGQSNTEAFF.

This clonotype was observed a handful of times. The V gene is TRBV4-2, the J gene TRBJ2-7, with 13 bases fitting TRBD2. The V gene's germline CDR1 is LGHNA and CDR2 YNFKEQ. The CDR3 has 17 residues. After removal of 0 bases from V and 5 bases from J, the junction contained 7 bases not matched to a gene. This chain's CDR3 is CASSQDATSGRAHEQYF. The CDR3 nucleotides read TGTGCCAGCAGCCAAGACGCCACTAGCGGGAGGGCCCACGAGCAGTACTTC.

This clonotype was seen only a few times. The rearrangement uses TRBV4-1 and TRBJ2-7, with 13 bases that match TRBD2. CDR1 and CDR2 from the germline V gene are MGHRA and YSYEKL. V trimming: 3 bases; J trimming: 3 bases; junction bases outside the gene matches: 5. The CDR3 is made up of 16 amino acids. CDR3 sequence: CASSQGLAGPRYEQYF. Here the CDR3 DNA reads TGCGCCAGCAGCCAGGGACTAGCGGGGCCCCGCTACGAGCAGTACTTC.

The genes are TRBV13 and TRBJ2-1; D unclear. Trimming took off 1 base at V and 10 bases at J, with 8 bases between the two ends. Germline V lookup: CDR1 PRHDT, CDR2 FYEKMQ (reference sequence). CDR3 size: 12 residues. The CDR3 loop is CASSLVVREQFF. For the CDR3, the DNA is TGTGCCAGCAGCTTAGTTGTGCGGGAGCAGTTCTTC. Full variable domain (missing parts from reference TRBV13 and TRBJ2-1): AAGVIQSPRHLIKEKRETATLKCYPIPRHDTVYWYQQGPGQDPQFLISFYEKMQSDKGSIPDRFSAQQFSDYHSELNMSSLELGDSALYFCASSLVVREQFFGPGTRLTVL.